The sequence of this T cell receptor beta chain was determined in a study of T cells expressing NK-cell markers. Looking at the study overall: One of the eight sequenced donors was seronegative, whereas the other seven were HCMV-seropositive.

This CDR3 region has 12 residues. Germline values: CDR1 SQVTM, CDR2 ANQGSEA. For each CDR3 protein, TCRdb gives one entry from its re-call of the 5' RACE reads, without DNA. The sample table sets out around 140,000 distinct CDR3 sequences. The sample taken for sequencing was blood T cells: a sorted CD56 or NKG2C T cell subset, CD4+ or CD8+ T cells, or bulk PBMC T cells (not recorded which). The origin of this receptor is a man between 18 and 29 years old in good health. This chain uses TRBV29-1 with TRBJ2-2; TCRdb's D call, TRBD1, is unchecked because there is no DNA. CDR3 residues: CSVSEGAGELFF.